These 18 T cell receptor beta chains originate from one sample sequenced in a study of CD8 T cells in ankylosing spondylitis. MiXCR was run by TCRdb on the 5' RACE reads, yielding one entry per CDR3 protein. Of about 260,000 distinct CDR3 sequences in the sample, 20% to 30% were seen once. The sequencing input was blood, either unsorted or a sorted T cell fraction (not recorded which). These receptors were collected from a male donor with ankylosing spondylitis or in good health (not recorded which).

This rearrangement joins TRBV10-3 to TRBJ1-1, with D tentatively TRBD1 (5 bases). The CDR3 has 13 amino acids. The V end was cut by 8 bases, the J end by 0 bases, with 10 bases between. CDR1 is ENHRY, CDR2 SYGVKD, per germline. The CDR3 spells CAIGGEVNTEAFF. Here the CDR3 DNA reads TGTGCCATCGGGGGGGAGGTGAACACTGAAGCTTTCTTT.

The CDR3 sequence is CASSESPRLSTDTQYF. Here the CDR3 DNA reads TGCGCCAGCAGTGAGTCGCCGAGATTGAGCACAGATACGCAGTATTTT. This chain connects TRBV10-1 to TRBJ2-3; the D is unclear. CDR1 and CDR2 (germline): WNHNN, SYGVQD (reference sequence). The ends were cut back, 0 bases at V and 0 bases at J, with 10 bases in the middle. The CDR3 has 16 residues.

The table lists this clonotype with a few counts. This chain joins TRBV6-1 and TRBJ1-1; D possibly corresponds to TRBD1 (5 bases). The germline gives CDR1 MNHNS, CDR2 SASEGT. CDR3 length: 14 residues. Trimming took 6 bases from V and 2 from J, leaving 13 bases between them. CDR3 nucleotide sequence: TGTGCCAGCAGGGAGTCGGGGCCCAACACTGAAGCTTTCTTT. This encodes CASRESGPNTEAFF.

Only one count was recorded for this clonotype. The chain joins TRBV2 to TRBJ2-3; possibly TRBD2 for D (6 bases). Germline lookup yields CDR1 SNHLY and CDR2 FYNNEI. The CDR3 is 17 amino acids. The CDR3 sequence: CTCSPGTWFSSTDTQYF. The CDR3 DNA reads as TGTACCTGCAGTCCCGGGACTTGGTTTTCTAGCACAGATACGCAGTATTTT.

Only a few counts were recorded for this clonotype. V usage is TRBV12-3 or TRBV12-4 and J usage is TRBJ2-1; D perhaps matches TRBD1 (5 bases). Trimming took 2 bases from V and 5 from J, leaving 7 bases between them. This CDR3 spans 13 amino acids. This CDR3 reads CASSLLTDNEQFF. The CDR3 nucleotides read TGTGCCAGCAGTTTATTGACAGACAATGAGCAGTTCTTC.

This clonotype came up many times. In DNA form, the CDR3 reads TGTGCCAGCAGACCTTGGGGTTACAATTCACCCCTCCACTTT. Translated, it gives CASRPWGYNSPLHF. This rearrangement joins TRBV12-3 or TRBV12-4 to TRBJ1-6; D gene ambiguous. The length of the CDR3 is 14 residues. The V gene lost 6 bases and the J gene lost 7 bases, with 13 bases spanning the gap.

This clonotype was counted ten times or more. This sequence joins TRBV11-2 and TRBJ1-4, with D possibly matching TRBD1 (5 bases). With 10 bases removed from V and 0 bases from J, the gap between germline ends came to 12 bases. This CDR3 is built from 14 residues. Germline values: CDR1 SGHAT, CDR2 FQNNGV. This CDR3 is CATAQGSTNEKLFF. CDR3 DNA sequence: TGTGCCACCGCGCAGGGTTCAACTAATGAAAAACTGTTTTTT.

The gene calls are TRBV7-2 and TRBJ2-5; D possibly corresponds to TRBD1 (6 bases). This CDR3 contains 13 residues. The germline gives CDR1 SGHTA, CDR2 FQGNSA. The V gene lost 10 bases and the J gene lost 5 bases, with 17 bases spanning the gap. CDR3 region: CATRDTRGETQYF. The CDR3 bases are TGTGCCACCCGGGACACCCGAGGGGAGACCCAGTACTTC.

This sequence joins TRBV27 and TRBJ2-3, with D possibly matching TRBD1 (5 bases). V was clipped by 10 bases and J by 6 bases, with 26 bases between them. CDR3 size: 16 residues. Per the germline V gene, CDR1 is MNHEY and CDR2 is SMNVEV (reference sequence). CDR3 sequence reads: CATSRQGYGAYDTQYF. CDR3 nucleotide sequence: TGTGCCACCAGCAGACAAGGGTATGGGGCCTACGATACGCAGTATTTT.

This clonotype was picked up many times. The chain links TRBV9 to TRBJ2-2; D unclear. Germline V gene sequence: CDR1 SGDLS, CDR2 YYNGEE. The CDR3 spans 14 residues. With 5 bases removed from V and 4 bases from J, the gap between germline ends came to 12 bases. DNA for the CDR3: TGTGCCAGCAGGAGACCGGCCGGCACCGGGGAGCTGTTTTTT. This encodes CASRRPAGTGELFF.

Many counts were recorded for this clonotype. V gene TRBV28 combines with J gene TRBJ2-7, with 14 bases matching TRBD2. Trimming at V came to 5 bases and at J to 7 bases, leaving 13 bases not matched to a gene. Germline values: CDR1 MDHEN, CDR2 SYDVKM. This CDR3 spans 17 amino acids. CDR3 amino acids: CASSDPFGLAGGSEQYF. The DNA for the CDR3 is TGTGCCAGCAGTGACCCCTTCGGACTAGCGGGGGGCTCGGAGCAGTACTTC.

The chain carries TRBV20-1 and TRBJ2-1; 8 bases map to TRBD2. The trim removed 4 bases at V and 9 bases at J, leaving 5 bases unmatched. The V gene's germline CDR1 is DFQATT and CDR2 SNEGSKA (reference sequence). The CDR3 loop spans 12 amino acids. For the CDR3, the DNA is TGCAGTGCTAAACGGGGGGGCACTGAGCAGTTCTTC. Encoded protein: CSAKRGGTEQFF.

This clonotype has a handful of counts. The chain links TRBV10-3 to TRBJ1-1, with D perhaps TRBD1 (6 bases). There are 14 residues in the CDR3. Germline-derived CDR1 and CDR2 are ENHRY and SYGVKD. With 6 bases removed from V and 1 base from J, the gap between germline ends came to 12 bases. The DNA of the CDR3 is TGTGCCATCAGGTACACGACAGGGAACACTGAAGCTTTCTTT. Its protein product is CAIRYTTGNTEAFF.

V usage is TRBV5-1 and J usage is TRBJ2-3, with D maybe TRBD1 (5 bases). The V and J ends lost 2 bases and 0 bases respectively, with 10 bases between them. CDR1 and CDR2 from the germline V gene are SGHRS and YFSETQ. This CDR3 contains 15 residues. The CDR3 sequence is CASSFRQMSTDTQYF. The CDR3 DNA sequence: TGCGCCAGCAGCTTTCGACAGATGAGCACAGATACGCAGTATTTT.

This clonotype was counted a few times. This chain links TRBV10-3 with TRBJ1-3, with TRBD1 matching over 8 bases. J was trimmed by 2 bases and V by 3 bases; bases with no gene match: 3. Germline V CDR1 and CDR2: ENHRY, SYGVKD. The CDR3 covers 15 residues. The CDR3 reads CAISESQGAGNTIYF. In nucleotides, the CDR3 is TGTGCCATCAGTGAATCACAGGGGGCTGGAAACACCATATATTTT.

This clonotype was seen a few times. This chain connects TRBV3-1 to TRBJ2-3; 10 bases map to TRBD2. The CDR3 totals 16 residues. Germline V gene sequence: CDR1 LGHDT, CDR2 YNNKEL (reference sequence). Trimming took 2 bases from V and 5 from J; bases not matched to a gene: 7. CDR3 nucleotides: TGTGCCAGCAGCCAACGTAGCGGGGGGCAGGAAGATACGCAGTATTTT. It specifies CASSQRSGGQEDTQYF.

This clonotype occurred a few times. J is TRBJ2-3 and V is TRBV10-2, with D hard to call. CDR3 size: 15 residues. Germline CDR1 is WSHSY and CDR2 is SAAADI. V was cut by 6 bases and J by 11 bases, with 24 bases left in between. CDR3 nucleotides: TGCGCCAGCAGCGGACCGGACCCAGCATTTAATATGCAGTATTTT. As protein: CASSGPDPAFNMQYF.

Many counts were recorded for this clonotype. V is TRBV21-1 and J is TRBJ2-7; whether TRBD1, the table's D call, matches the DNA was not checked. TRBV21-1 is reported as a pseudogene. The CDR3 spans 17 residues. The CDR3 sequence: CASSKGAGGAGRGEQYF. In nucleotides, the CDR3 is TGTGCCAGCAGCAAAGGGGCAGGGGGCGCAGGGAGGGGCGAGCAGTACTTC.